This passage covers 10 T cell receptor beta chains from one sample sequenced in a study of post-analysis software for immune sequencing data. The study's findings and limits: TRBV segments more frequent in patients than in controls numbered five and included TRBV5-6, TRBV5-1 and TRBV20-1.

Unique molecular identifiers were present in the TCR beta cDNA libraries. TCRdb processed the PCR reads anew with MiXCR; each CDR3 protein has one entry. This sample carries roughly 540,000 distinct CDR3 sequences, approximately 34% of them seen once, and the ten largest clones take 4.5% to 7.5%. These receptors are not linked to any known antigen. Material: blood. Receptors were obtained from a girl between 2 and 17 years old with multiple sclerosis.

This clonotype was recorded once. The CDR3 protein is CASSASDRGHEAFF. CDR3 sequence (DNA): TGTGCCAGCAGCGCCTCGGACAGGGGTCATGAAGCTTTCTTT. The rearrangement links TRBV9 to TRBJ1-1, with 9 bases fitting TRBD1. With 3 bases clipped from V and 7 bases from J, the junction kept 7 bases outside the gene matches. The germline gives CDR1 SGDLS, CDR2 YYNGEE. The CDR3 runs to 14 residues. Looking up the rest from reference TRBV9 and TRBJ1-1 gives the full variable domain: DSGVTQTPKHLITATGQRVTLRCSPRSGDLSVYWYQQSLDQGLQFLIQYYNGEERAKGNILERFSAQQFPDLHSELNLSSLELGDSALYFCASSASDRGHEAFFGQGTRLTVV.

This clonotype occurred a few times. The chain employs TRBV6-6 and TRBJ1-4, with 8 positions matching TRBD1. The CDR3 contains 17 residues. The V gene's germline CDR1 is MNHNY and CDR2 SVGAGI (reference sequence). Unmatched junction bases numbered 11, after V lost 4 bases and J lost 4 bases. The chain's CDR3 is CASSSQGAQIINEKLFF. CDR3 DNA: TGTGCCAGCAGTTCTCAGGGGGCGCAAATCATTAATGAAAAACTGTTTTTT.

This clonotype was seen ten or more times. The V and J genes are TRBV9 and TRBJ2-1; D is possibly TRBD1 or TRBD2 (5 bases each). This CDR3 is 15 amino acids long. Per germline, CDR1 SGDLS and CDR2 YYNGEE. The germline V and J ends were trimmed by 1 base and 4 bases, with 12 bases remaining between them. The CDR3 DNA sequence: TGTGCCAGCAGCGTATGGGACCAAGGATACAATGAGCAGTTCTTC. It specifies CASSVWDQGYNEQFF.

Details on this clonotype: Since a much larger clone is just one base distant, this may be a read error. This chain joins TRBV20-1 and TRBJ2-1; perhaps TRBD2 as D (6 bases). Germline CDR1 reads DFQATT; CDR2 reads SNEGSKA (reference sequence). This CDR3 has 11 amino acids. The CDR3 DNA reads as TGCAGTGTTTCGACTAGAAGGGAGCGGTTCTTC. It codes for CSVSTRRERFF.

This clonotype has more than one count but fewer than ten. The chain carries TRBV7-2 and TRBJ2-7; no clear D gene. Germline lookup yields CDR1 SGHTA and CDR2 FQGNSA. CDR3 length equals 14 residues. The V gene lost 2 bases and the J gene lost 2 bases, with 10 bases spanning the gap. The CDR3 DNA is TGTGCCAGCAGCTTAAAGGCCGGGCCCTACGAGCAGTACTTC. Translating gives CASSLKAGPYEQYF.

The rearrangement joins TRBV28 to TRBJ1-2; no clear D gene. The CDR3 consists of 14 residues. With 2 bases removed from V and 4 bases from J, the gap between germline ends came to 11 bases. The germline CDR1 and CDR2 sequences are MDHEN and SYDVKM. CDR3 in amino acids: CASSLRSGIYGYTF. In DNA, the CDR3 is TGTGCCAGCAGTTTAAGGTCCGGTATCTATGGCTACACCTTC.

This clonotype was detected only a few times. CDR3 nucleotides: TGTGCCAGCAGCTTTCTTTTAGCGGGAAACACAGATACGCAGTATTTT. Protein: CASSFLLAGNTDTQYF. V gene TRBV11-2 combines with J gene TRBJ2-3, with 8 bases that match TRBD2. The germline gives CDR1 SGHAT, CDR2 FQNNGV. V lost 3 bases, J lost 2 bases, and 7 bases stayed unmatched. The CDR3 extends over 16 amino acids.

CDR3 DNA: TGTGCCAGCAGGCCCGCAGTAGCGGGGGGATGGGAGACCCAGTACTTC. Protein: CASRPAVAGGWETQYF. V usage is TRBV12-3 or TRBV12-4 and J usage is TRBJ2-5; 10 bases line up with TRBD2. This CDR3 contains 16 residues. The V segment lost 6 bases and the J segment 5 bases; nucleotides outside the gene matches: 12.

This clonotype appeared a few times. J is TRBJ1-5 and V is TRBV7-3, with D perhaps matching TRBD1 (6 bases). The CDR3 covers 15 residues. Trimming took 4 bases from V and 3 from J, leaving 13 bases between them. The V gene's germline CDR1 is SGHTA and CDR2 FQGTGA. The CDR3 reads CASSSFDRFNQPQHF. The CDR3 DNA follows: TGTGCCAGCAGCTCATTCGACAGGTTCAATCAGCCCCAGCATTTT.

This clonotype was seen many times. The chain uses TRBV12-3 or TRBV12-4 and TRBJ2-5; D is perhaps TRBD2 (6 bases). V was clipped by 4 bases and J by 1 base, with 7 bases between them. This CDR3 spans 13 amino acids. This CDR3 is CASSSGGQETQYF. The CDR3 nucleotides read TGTGCCAGCAGTTCCGGGGGCCAAGAGACCCAGTACTTC.